Below, 10 T cell receptor beta chains from the same sample are listed, as sequenced in a study of blood T cell repertoires in COVID-19. The assay was immunoSEQ multiplex PCR, and TCRdb's table has in-frame clones only and misses some. Among approximately 300,000 clones listed, 89% were seen once. The specimen was PBMCs or T cells enriched from blood (not recorded which). The receptor source for this set is a man aged 55 to 69 who had recovered from COVID-19.

The V gene is TRBV5-1, the J gene TRBJ2-7; maybe TRBD2 (6 bases). The V end was cut by 3 bases, the J end by 3 bases, with 13 bases between. The CDR3 extends over 14 amino acids. Germline values: CDR1 SGHRS, CDR2 YFSETQ. CDR3 DNA sequence: TGCGCCAGCAGCTCGGGTAGACTAGGCTACGAGCAGTACTTC. It translates to CASSSGRLGYEQYF.

This clone has a single count. The CDR3 loop reads CASSLNRGLHNSPLHF. CDR3 in DNA: TGTGCCAGCAGTTTGAACAGGGGGCTCCATAATTCACCCCTCCACTTT. This chain connects TRBV27 to TRBJ1-6; 9 positions agree with TRBD1. The CDR3 is 16 amino acids. Germline V lookup: CDR1 MNHEY, CDR2 SMNVEV (reference sequence). V dropped 3 bases and J dropped 5; count of bases not matched to a gene: 5.

The chain joins TRBV11-2 to TRBJ2-7, with unresolved D. The V and J ends lost 1 base and 4 bases respectively, with 8 bases between them. The germline V gene has CDR1 SGHAT and CDR2 FQNNGV. The CDR3 has 13 residues. CDR3 loop: CASSLGHQYEQYF. CDR3 sequence (DNA): TGTGCCAGCAGCTTAGGACACCAATACGAGCAGTACTTC.

The chain recombines TRBV18 with TRBJ1-1; TRBD1 is a possible D gene (5 bases). V lost 6 bases and J lost 8, with 28 bases in between. The CDR3 contains 17 residues. Germline V gives CDR1 KGHSH, CDR2 LQKENI. CDR3 sequence: CASSQWAAGPDLLEAFF. CDR3 nucleotides: TGTGCCAGCTCCCAGTGGGCCGCGGGGCCCGACCTCCTCGAAGCTTTCTTT.

CDR3 sequence reads: CASSLRTAYGYTF. The CDR3 DNA sequence: TGTGCCAGCAGTTTAAGGACAGCGTATGGCTACACCTTC. V usage is TRBV28 and J usage is TRBJ1-2; D might be TRBD1 (6 bases). The germline V gene encodes CDR1 MDHEN and CDR2 SYDVKM. The CDR3 has 13 amino acids. V lost 2 bases and J 5 bases, leaving 9 bases between the germline ends.

The V and J genes are TRBV6-5 and TRBJ1-5, with no clear D. The CDR3 covers 14 residues. V was pared by 11 bases and J by 0 bases, with 14 bases between. CDR1 and CDR2 from the germline V gene are MNHEY and SVGAGI. CDR3 DNA sequence: TGTGCCTCGCGAAGAGGAAATAGCAATCAGCCCCAGCATTTT. It encodes CASRRGNSNQPQHF.

CDR3 DNA: TGTGCCAGCTCCCTGAGGGGGAACGAGCAGTACTTC. Translating it yields CASSLRGNEQYF. The chain joins TRBV6-5 to TRBJ2-7; tentatively, D is TRBD1 (6 bases). The V gene lost 8 bases and the J gene lost 5 bases, with 13 bases spanning the gap. The CDR3 spans 12 residues. Germline CDR1 and CDR2: MNHEY and SVGAGI.

The rearrangement joins TRBV11-2 to TRBJ1-5; TRBD1 aligns across 8 bases. Germline-derived CDR1 and CDR2 are SGHAT and FQNNGV. J gave up 7 bases and V 3 bases, and 8 bases lay outside the gene matches. The CDR3 spans 15 residues. Here the CDR3 reads CASSFRDRPGQPQHF. The CDR3 nucleotides are TGTGCCAGCAGCTTCCGGGACAGGCCTGGGCAGCCCCAGCATTTT.

The rearrangement joins TRBV4-1 to TRBJ2-7, with TRBD1 matching 7 bases. Germline V gene data show CDR1 as MGHRA and CDR2 as YSYEKL. This CDR3 region has 16 residues. V shed 2 bases, J shed 2 bases, and the junction held 9 bases outside the gene matches. CDR3 in amino acids: CASSQSARQGTYEQYF. CDR3 nucleotide sequence: TGCGCCAGCAGCCAATCCGCGAGACAGGGCACCTACGAGCAGTACTTC.

The DNA of the CDR3 is TGTGCCAGCAGCTTGCCTAGCGGGAGTGGTAATACGCAGTATTTT. Encoded protein: CASSLPSGSGNTQYF. V usage is TRBV5-4 and J usage is TRBJ2-3; 10 nucleotides agree with TRBD2. V shed 1 base and J 7 bases; nucleotides not matched to a gene: 6. The CDR3 has 15 amino acids. Germline assignment: CDR1 SGHNT and CDR2 YYREEE (reference sequence).